The 13 T cell receptor beta chains below were found in one sample sequenced in a study of blood T cell repertoires in COVID-19. TCRdb's table, derived via immunoSEQ multiplex PCR, lists solely in-frame clones and lacks some. In the table there are 120,000 to 150,000 clones, 75% to 90% of which are singletons. Sample: PBMCs or T cells enriched from blood (not recorded which). Receptors originate from a woman in her thirties or forties who had been exposed to COVID-19.

The CDR3 nucleotides are TGTGCCAGCAGCAAAGTCAATGGGGCAGGTCGTTGTGGCTACACCTTC. It yields the protein CASSKVNGAGRCGYTF. The chain joins TRBV21-1 to TRBJ1-2; TRBD1, as called in the table, went unchecked against the DNA. TRBV21-1 counts as a pseudogene. The CDR3 covers 16 residues.

The V gene is TRBV4-1, the J gene TRBJ1-4; 11 nucleotides align to TRBD1. The J segment lost 2 bases and the V segment lost 4 bases, leaving 9 bases of the junction unmatched. CDR3 length: 18 amino acids. The germline V gene encodes CDR1 MGHRA and CDR2 YSYEKL. The chain's CDR3 is CASSRNTGTGGTNEKLFF. CDR3 nucleotide sequence: TGCGCCAGCAGCCGTAATACCGGGACAGGGGGTACTAATGAAAAACTGTTTTTT.

The DNA for the CDR3 is TGTGCCAGCAGCTTACAGGTGATCGATGAGCAGTTCTTC. This sequence encodes CASSLQVIDEQFF. This rearrangement joins TRBV5-5 to TRBJ2-1, with D tentatively TRBD1 (5 bases). V lost 2 bases and J 8 bases, leaving 11 bases between the germline ends. CDR1 and CDR2 (germline): SGHKS, YYEKEE (reference sequence). The CDR3 runs to 13 residues.

V gene TRBV6-1 combines with J gene TRBJ1-2, with 7 bases fitting TRBD1. CDR1 and CDR2 (germline): MNHNS, SASEGT. V trimming: 2 bases; J trimming: 2 bases; junction bases outside the gene matches: 5. This CDR3 region has 15 residues. CDR3 sequence: CASSEFGTENYGYTF. Here the CDR3 DNA reads TGTGCCAGCAGTGAATTTGGGACAGAGAACTATGGCTACACCTTC.

This clone was recorded a few times. V gene TRBV5-3 combines with J gene TRBJ1-2; D unclear. TRBV5-3 is an ORF, with its function uncertain. The CDR3 contains 16 residues. Trimming removed 2 bases from V and 4 bases from J, with 18 bases in between. CDR3 sequence: CARSFGVVSGFYGYTF. CDR3 bases: TGTGCCAGAAGCTTTGGAGTTGTGTCGGGTTTCTATGGCTACACCTTC.

The V and J genes are TRBV9 and TRBJ1-2; maybe TRBD1 (5 bases). Trimming cost V 5 bases and J 0 bases, with 11 bases left between them. In germline, CDR1 is SGDLS, CDR2 YYNGEE. The CDR3 runs to 14 residues. The CDR3 region has the DNA TGTGCCAGCAGGGGGGAGGGCTCTAACTATGGCTACACCTTC. Translating gives CASRGEGSNYGYTF.

This clone was seen more than once but under ten times. The rearrangement links TRBV9 to TRBJ1-2; D might be TRBD1 (6 bases). The germline V and J ends were trimmed by 0 bases and 5 bases, with 11 bases remaining between them. CDR3 length: 14 amino acids. Germline CDR1 SGDLS, CDR2 YYNGEE. CDR3 protein: CASSVDPGVYGYTF. The CDR3, as DNA: TGTGCCAGCAGCGTAGATCCAGGGGTATATGGCTACACCTTC.

This clone has only a few counts. The CDR3 DNA is TGTGCCAGCAGCTTAGGGACTAGCGGGATGGAGACCCAGTACTTC. Translated: CASSLGTSGMETQYF. The rearrangement uses TRBV11-2 and TRBJ2-5, with TRBD2 identical over 12 bases. Germline assignment: CDR1 SGHAT and CDR2 FQNNGV. The CDR3 runs to 15 residues. Trimming cost V 1 base and J 5 bases; bases outside gene matches: 2. Together with reference TRBV11-2 and TRBJ2-5, the CDR3 gives the full variable domain: EAGVAQSPRYKIIEKRQSVAFWCNPISGHATLYWYQQILGQGPKLLIQFQNNGVVDDSQLPKDRFSAERLKGVDSTLKIQPAKLEDSAVYLCASSLGTSGMETQYFGPGTRLLVL.

This clone was counted once. The junction shows a germline mismatch at one end, possibly a read error. Other DNA sequences within the sample encode an identical CDR3. This sequence joins TRBV15 and TRBJ1-1, with 7 positions matching TRBD1. Germline assignment: CDR1 LNHNV and CDR2 YYDKDF (reference sequence). The length of the CDR3 is 13 residues. The CDR3, as DNA: TGCGCCACCAGCACGACAGGGTTGACTGAAGCTTTCTTT. Translation: CATSTTGLTEAFF.

The chain combines TRBV9 with TRBJ2-3, with TRBD1 identical over 12 bases. This CDR3 has 17 amino acids. Per germline, CDR1 SGDLS and CDR2 YYNGEE. Losses at the gene ends were 4 bases for V and 4 bases for J; bases not matched to a gene: 10. Here the CDR3 reads CASSFPRDRGRPDTQYF. As DNA, the CDR3 is TGTGCCAGCAGCTTCCCCCGGGACAGGGGGCGTCCAGATACGCAGTATTTT.

This clone came up a few times. This chain uses TRBV27 with TRBJ1-5, with TRBD1 as a possible D gene (6 bases). This CDR3 spans 16 amino acids. Germline CDR1 is MNHEY and CDR2 is SMNVEV (reference sequence). Trimming took 6 bases from V and 3 from J, leaving 18 bases between them. The chain's CDR3 is CASSRRGGVDNQPQHF. CDR3 in DNA: TGTGCCAGCAGCCGCCGAGGGGGAGTCGACAATCAGCCCCAGCATTTT.

The chain carries TRBV5-6 and TRBJ1-1; no clear D. The germline CDR1 and CDR2 sequences are SGHDT and YYEEEE. The CDR3 covers 13 residues. V lost 4 bases to trimming and J lost 8 bases, with 15 bases between them. In DNA form, the CDR3 reads TGTGCCAGCAGCCCGTGGTTCGGTGCCGAAGCTTTCTTT. Amino acid sequence: CASSPWFGAEAFF.

This chain joins TRBV2 and TRBJ2-1; 7 bases map to TRBD2. Germline CDR1 is SNHLY and CDR2 is FYNNEI. The CDR3 length is 13 residues. The ends lost 11 bases at V and 1 base at J; junction bases unmatched: 5. CDR3: CAASGGSYNEQFF. As DNA, the CDR3 is TGTGCCGCCTCGGGGGGTTCCTACAATGAGCAGTTCTTC.